Described below is a single T cell receptor (beta chain) sequence and its context. The antigen remains undetermined. These data originate in a study of shared clonotypes between healthy human individuals. Among the donors, all were Caucasian adults who lived in Nashville, Tennessee. The protocol was immunoSEQ multiplex PCR, while the TCRdb copy is restricted to in-frame clones and leaves out a portion. The table records under 1,100,000 clones, approximately 68% of them present only once. Findings and limits, study-wide: Clonotype sharing among donors, it was expected, would be affected by sequencing depth. Clonotypes shared by all four sorted-subset donors had higher generation probabilities than non-shared clonotypes.

The TCR comes from a man between 18 and 29 years old in good health. The sample comprised memory CD4+ T cells sorted from blood. Subset of the sample: CD45RA-negative fraction.

In DNA form, the CDR3 reads TGTGCCAGCTCGAGATACAGGGATGAGACCCAGTACTTC. Protein: CASSRYRDETQYF. V gene TRBV2 combines with J gene TRBJ2-5; the D gene is possibly TRBD1 (6 bases). V lost 8 bases and J lost 5, with 15 bases in between. The CDR3 is 13 residues long. CDR1 and CDR2 from the germline V gene are SNHLY and FYNNEI.